This entry lists 23 T cell receptor beta chains sequenced from one sample in a study of early T cells in non-severe SARS-CoV-2 infection. TCRdb re-derived calls from the 5' RACE reads in MiXCR, one entry per CDR3 protein. The table shows about 45,000 distinct CDR3 sequences, with around 10% occurring only once. Sequenced sample: whole blood. The origin of the receptors is an adult who was a healthcare worker with PCR-confirmed SARS-CoV-2 infection or an uninfected control (not recorded which).

The rearrangement uses TRBV5-6 and TRBJ2-3; D gene uncertain. The CDR3 loop spans 12 amino acids. Germline V gene data show CDR1 as SGHDT and CDR2 as YYEEEE. V lost 4 bases to trimming and J lost 8 bases, with 11 bases between them. The CDR3 DNA is TGTGCCAGCAGCCCGACCGGCTTTACGCAGTATTTT. This translates into CASSPTGFTQYF.

This clonotype has at least ten counts. V is TRBV18 and J is TRBJ1-5; a possible D gene is TRBD1 (6 bases). The V gene lost 5 bases and the J gene lost 0 bases, with 14 bases spanning the gap. Germline-derived CDR1 and CDR2 are KGHSH and LQKENI. The CDR3 is 16 amino acids. CDR3 residues: CASSKLAGASNQPQHF. The DNA for the CDR3 is TGTGCCAGCTCAAAACTGGCAGGGGCTAGCAATCAGCCCCAGCATTTT.

This clonotype was counted many times. The chain combines TRBV12-3 or TRBV12-4 with TRBJ1-1, with D unresolved. This CDR3 region has 13 residues. The ends were cut back, 1 base at V and 8 bases at J, with 11 bases in the middle. Here the CDR3 DNA reads TGTGCCAGCAGTTTAGGCGTAGCGGAAGAAGCTTTCTTT. Translation gives CASSLGVAEEAFF.

At least ten counts were recorded for this clonotype. The rearrangement links TRBV27 to TRBJ2-2; 9 bases map to TRBD1. The V gene's germline CDR1 is MNHEY and CDR2 SMNVEV (reference sequence). The CDR3 loop spans 15 amino acids. The V gene end was trimmed by 7 bases and the J gene end by 5 bases; junction bases not matched to a gene: 8. The DNA of the CDR3 is TGTGCCAGCACCTGGACAGGGGAAGGGACCGGGGAGCTGTTTTTT. As protein: CASTWTGEGTGELFF.

A few counts support this clonotype. The chain carries TRBV5-1 and TRBJ2-1, with D perhaps matching TRBD1 (7 bases). Per germline, CDR1 SGHRS and CDR2 YFSETQ. This CDR3 is built from 18 residues. Trimming removed 6 bases at V and 2 bases at J, with 24 bases between. As DNA, the CDR3 is TGCGCCAGCACTCCCAACCCCAGGGGGACTGATGCCTACAATGAGCAGTTCTTC. Protein sequence: CASTPNPRGTDAYNEQFF.

The sample holds many counts of this clonotype. This chain uses TRBV14 with TRBJ2-1, with no clear D. Germline CDR1 reads SGHDN; CDR2 reads FVKESK. The ends were cut back, 6 bases at V and 6 bases at J, with 12 bases in the middle. This CDR3 region has 13 residues. CDR3 amino acids: CASRTRSSNEQFF. In nucleotides, the CDR3 is TGTGCCAGCAGAACAAGGTCTTCCAATGAGCAGTTCTTC.

This clonotype was seen at least ten times. The chain recombines TRBV29-1 with TRBJ2-2; D ambiguous. V was shortened by 3 bases and J by 0 bases, with 8 bases between the two germline ends. The germline V gene has CDR1 SQVTM and CDR2 ANQGSEA. This CDR3 has 14 residues. CDR3 protein: CSVEAETNTGELFF. The CDR3 DNA is TGCAGCGTTGAGGCAGAGACGAACACCGGGGAGCTGTTTTTT.

The genes are TRBV7-2 and TRBJ2-7, with 9 bases aligning to TRBD1. The CDR3 runs to 16 residues. V shed 5 bases, J shed 1 base, and the junction held 9 bases outside the gene matches. Germline V gene sequence: CDR1 SGHTA, CDR2 FQGNSA. CDR3 protein: CASSILTGGASYEQYF. CDR3 nucleotides: TGTGCCAGCAGCATATTAACAGGGGGCGCATCCTACGAGCAGTACTTC.

This clonotype has at least ten counts. V usage is TRBV5-6 and J usage is TRBJ2-3; D may be TRBD1 or TRBD2 (7 bases each). CDR3 length equals 13 residues. Per the germline V gene, CDR1 is SGHDT and CDR2 is YYEEEE. Trimming stripped 3 bases from V and 6 bases from J, with 11 bases between. CDR3: CASSSGGEDTQYF. CDR3 coding DNA: TGTGCCAGCAGCTCAGGGGGGGAGGATACGCAGTATTTT. Full variable domain (remainder filled in from reference TRBV5-6 and TRBJ2-3): DAGVTQSPTHLIKTRGQQVTLRCSPKSGHDTVSWYQQALGQGPQFIFQYYEEEERQRGNFPDRFSGHQFPNYSSELNVNALLLGDSALYLCASSSGGEDTQYFGPGTRLTVL.

This clonotype was recorded many times. The chain carries TRBV28 and TRBJ2-3, with 7 bases matching TRBD1. The CDR3 is 15 residues long. The V and J ends lost 6 bases and 6 bases, in that order; junction bases with no gene match: 12. Germline CDR1 is MDHEN and CDR2 is SYDVKM. CDR3 sequence: CASSRDSLRTDTQYF. CDR3 coding DNA: TGTGCCAGCAGCCGGGACAGCCTCCGTACCGATACGCAGTATTTT.

This clonotype was recorded at least ten times. The chain recombines TRBV3-1 with TRBJ2-7; TRBD2 matches 7 bases. Germline CDR1 and CDR2: LGHDT and YNNKEL (reference sequence). V was pared by 7 bases and J by 5 bases, with 17 bases of the junction left unmatched. The CDR3 spans 16 residues. The CDR3 DNA reads TGTGCCAGCAACCGGGGAGGGCCGTCGAGGGAGAACGAGCAGTACTTC. Residues: CASNRGGPSRENEQYF.

This clonotype was found many times. The rearrangement joins TRBV11-2 to TRBJ2-5; D might be TRBD1 or TRBD2, each matching 5 bases. This CDR3 is 15 amino acids long. V was cut by 5 bases and J by 5 bases, with 18 bases left in between. The germline V gene has CDR1 SGHAT and CDR2 FQNNGV. The CDR3 coding sequence is TGTGCCAGCAGCCAGTTGGGGGTATTTGGGGAGACCCAGTACTTC. It yields the protein CASSQLGVFGETQYF.

By its share, this clonotype is medium-sized. V is TRBV12-3 or TRBV12-4 and J is TRBJ2-4; D ambiguous. Trimming removed 1 base from V and 11 bases from J, with 9 bases in between. This CDR3 spans 12 amino acids. The CDR3 is CASSLEWGFQYF. The CDR3 region has the DNA TGTGCCAGCAGTTTAGAATGGGGTTTTCAGTACTTC.

Many counts were recorded for this clonotype. The chain carries TRBV29-1 and TRBJ2-7; TRBD2 aligns across 7 bases. J gave up 5 bases and V 6 bases, and 13 bases lay outside the gene matches. The CDR3 loop spans 14 amino acids. CDR1 is SQVTM and CDR2 is ANQGSEA in the germline V gene. The CDR3 protein is CSVGYVWGGNEQYF. CDR3 DNA: TGCAGCGTCGGTTACGTTTGGGGGGGTAACGAGCAGTACTTC.

V usage is TRBV28 and J usage is TRBJ2-7; D may correspond to TRBD1 or TRBD2 (6 bases each). Germline V gene sequence: CDR1 MDHEN, CDR2 SYDVKM. Trimming cost V 8 bases and J 3 bases, with 17 bases left between them. The CDR3 covers 14 residues. This chain's CDR3 is CASVRGTPLYEQYF. The CDR3 DNA follows: TGTGCCAGCGTCCGGGGGACACCGCTCTACGAGCAGTACTTC.

The J gene is TRBJ2-2, the V gene TRBV28, with 11 bases identical to TRBD2. There are 14 residues in the CDR3. The germline gives CDR1 MDHEN, CDR2 SYDVKM. The V segment lost 8 bases and the J segment 2 bases; nucleotides outside the gene matches: 1. In nucleotides, the CDR3 is TGTGCCAGCGGACTAGCGGGCAACACCGGGGAGCTGTTTTTT. This gives the protein CASGLAGNTGELFF.

The chain couples TRBV24-1 to TRBJ2-1; D possibly corresponds to TRBD1 (6 bases). Germline CDR1 is KGHDR and CDR2 is SFDVKD. The CDR3 has 16 amino acids. The V end was cut by 4 bases, the J end by 2 bases, with 14 bases between. DNA of the CDR3: TGTGCCACCAGTGACGGCGACAGGACCACCTACAATGAGCAGTTCTTC. As protein: CATSDGDRTTYNEQFF.

There are many counts of this clonotype. The V call is TRBV28, the J call TRBJ1-6; 8 nucleotides line up with TRBD1. Germline V gives CDR1 MDHEN, CDR2 SYDVKM. This CDR3 has 13 amino acids. The ends lost 4 bases at V and 10 bases at J; junction bases unmatched: 3. The CDR3 DNA follows: TGTGCCAGCAGTTGGGACAGGCGGTCACCCCTCCACTTT. It translates to CASSWDRRSPLHF.

This clonotype showed up many times. The chain has TRBV5-4 and TRBJ2-5; 11 nucleotides align to TRBD2. V shed 3 bases, J shed 5 bases, and the junction held 9 bases outside the gene matches. Germline V gene sequence: CDR1 SGHNT, CDR2 YYREEE (reference sequence). The CDR3 loop spans 16 amino acids. CDR3 sequence: CASSSSSGRAVETQYF. CDR3 coding DNA: TGTGCCAGCAGCTCAAGTAGCGGGAGGGCCGTCGAGACCCAGTACTTC.

The J gene is TRBJ2-1, the V gene TRBV21-1; TRBD2, the table's D call, was not compared with the DNA. TRBV21-1 has pseudogene status. The CDR3 totals 18 residues. CDR3 DNA: TGTGCCAGCAGCAAAGCGCTGGGACTAGCGGGGCAAAGGGATGAGCAGTTCTTC. Translation: CASSKALGLAGQRDEQFF.

In this sample, this clonotype turned up many times. CDR3 residues: CASSYSTPDSPLHF. Written as DNA, the CDR3 is TGTGCCAGCAGTTACTCGACTCCTGATTCACCCCTCCACTTT. The chain combines TRBV6-5 with TRBJ1-6; no clear D gene. Germline CDR1 is MNHEY and CDR2 is SVGAGI. The CDR3 is 14 residues long. V dropped 0 bases and J dropped 8 bases, with 8 bases sitting between them.

The rearrangement joins TRBV28 to TRBJ2-3, with D unclear. Germline V gene lookup returns CDR1 MDHEN and CDR2 SYDVKM. The length of the CDR3 is 11 residues. Trimming shortened V by 5 bases and J by 5 bases, and 5 bases separated the two germline ends. The CDR3, as DNA: TGTGCCAGCAGTCGATTAGATACGCAGTATTTT. Protein sequence: CASSRLDTQYF.

This clonotype was observed a few times. This chain connects TRBV7-3 to TRBJ2-7; 9 nucleotides agree with TRBD1. The CDR3 has 15 amino acids. J gave up 7 bases and V 5 bases, and 12 bases lay outside the gene matches. The germline gives CDR1 SGHTA, CDR2 FQGTGA. The CDR3 reads CASSVQPGQGWEQYF. The DNA for the CDR3 is TGTGCCAGCAGCGTACAACCGGGACAGGGCTGGGAGCAGTACTTC.